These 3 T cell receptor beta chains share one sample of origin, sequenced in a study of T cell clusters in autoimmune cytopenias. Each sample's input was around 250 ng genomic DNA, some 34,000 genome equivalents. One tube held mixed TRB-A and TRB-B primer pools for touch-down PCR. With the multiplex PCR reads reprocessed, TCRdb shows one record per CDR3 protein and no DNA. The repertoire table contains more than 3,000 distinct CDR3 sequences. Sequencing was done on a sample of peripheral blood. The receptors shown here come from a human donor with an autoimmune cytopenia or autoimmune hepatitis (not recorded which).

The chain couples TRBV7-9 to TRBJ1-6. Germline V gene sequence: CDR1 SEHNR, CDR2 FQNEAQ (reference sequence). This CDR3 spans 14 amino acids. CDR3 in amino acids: CASSFTIVHSPLHF.

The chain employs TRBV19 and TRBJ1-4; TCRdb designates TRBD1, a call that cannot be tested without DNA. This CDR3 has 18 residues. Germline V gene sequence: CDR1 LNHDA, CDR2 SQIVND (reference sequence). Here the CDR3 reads CASSPLGQGPAANEKLFF.

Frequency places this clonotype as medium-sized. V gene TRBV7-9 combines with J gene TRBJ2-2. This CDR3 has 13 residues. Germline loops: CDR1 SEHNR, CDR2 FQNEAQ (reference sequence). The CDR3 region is CASVGENTGELFF. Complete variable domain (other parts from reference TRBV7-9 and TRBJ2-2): DTGVSQNPRHKITKRGQNVTFRCDPISEHNRLYWYRQTLGQGPEFLTYFQNEAQLEKSRLLSDRFSAERPKGSFSTLEIQRTEQGDSAMYLCASVGENTGELFFGEGSRLTVL.